The 17 T cell receptor beta chains below were found in one sample sequenced in a study of T cells in Graves' hyperthyroidism and ophthalmopathy. It was RNA transcripts that yielded the amplified TCR beta CDR3 regions. The TCR CDR3 first-round RT-PCR relied on the HTBI primer set. Each CDR3 protein is one row after TCRdb ran MiXCR on the multiplex PCR reads. The sample has roughly 290,000 distinct CDR3 sequences, 13% seen once. Sample: blood. These receptor sequences come from a woman aged 25 to 39 with Graves' hyperthyroidism that later progressed to Graves' ophthalmopathy.

This clonotype was counted many times. This chain connects TRBV20-1 to TRBJ2-7; D perhaps matches TRBD2 (6 bases). Trimming removed 5 bases from V and 5 bases from J, with 16 bases in between. This CDR3 is 13 amino acids long. Germline CDR1 DFQATT, CDR2 SNEGSKA (reference sequence). The CDR3 reads CSAGGSGRNEQYF. In DNA, the CDR3 is TGCAGTGCTGGGGGGAGCGGCAGGAACGAGCAGTACTTC.

The chain links TRBV19 to TRBJ2-3, with 7 bases lining up with TRBD2. The CDR3 has 16 residues. Per germline, CDR1 LNHDA and CDR2 SQIVND (reference sequence). Losses at the gene ends were 3 bases for V and 6 bases for J; bases not matched to a gene: 12. This chain's CDR3 is CASSIYGGGPTDTQYF. CDR3 in DNA: TGTGCCAGTAGTATTTATGGCGGGGGTCCCACGGATACGCAGTATTTT.

This clonotype has ten or more counts. CDR3 sequence (DNA): TGTGCCAGCAGTTACGGGGTCTACACTAACGGGCAAGAGACCCAGTACTTC. Residues: CASSYGVYTNGQETQYF. The chain uses TRBV6-2 or TRBV6-3 and TRBJ2-5; D not certain. Germline values: CDR1 MNHEY, CDR2 SVGEGT. The CDR3 is made up of 17 amino acids. The ends were cut back, 2 bases at V and 2 bases at J, with 18 bases in the middle.

This chain joins TRBV7-3 and TRBJ2-7, with D perhaps TRBD1 or TRBD2 (5 bases each). Germline assignment: CDR1 SGHTA and CDR2 FQGTGA. V lost 0 bases and J 4 bases, leaving 19 bases between the germline ends. The CDR3 has 17 residues. CDR3 protein: CASSLTPAGGRDYEQYF. The CDR3 nucleotides read TGTGCCAGCAGCTTAACGCCCGCCGGAGGCAGGGATTACGAGCAGTACTTC. The entire variable domain, with the rest obtained from reference TRBV7-3 and TRBJ2-7, is as follows: GAGVSQTPSNKVTEKGKYVELRCDPISGHTALYWYRQSLGQGPEFLIYFQGTGAADDSGLPNDRFFAVRPEGSVSTLKIQRTERGDSAVYLCASSLTPAGGRDYEQYFGPGTRLTVT.

The chain links TRBV30 to TRBJ1-1; 9 positions match TRBD1. The V segment lost 3 bases and the J segment 1 base; nucleotides outside the gene matches: 3. The germline V gene has CDR1 GTSNPN and CDR2 SVGIG (reference sequence). This CDR3 spans 14 amino acids. The CDR3 nucleotides are TGTGCCTGGAGCGGGGGACAGGGGAACACTGAAGCTTTCTTT. This translates into CAWSGGQGNTEAFF.

This clonotype has just a few counts. This may stem from a read error, because a much larger clone lies one nucleotide away. The genes are TRBV2 and TRBJ2-3; D remains unclear. Deletions cut 8 bases from V and 4 bases from J, with 19 bases between. CDR1 is SNHLY, CDR2 FYNNEI, per germline. This CDR3 has 15 amino acids. This CDR3 is CASGPFAVLPDTQYF. DNA of the CDR3: TGTGCCAGCGGCCCCTTCGCGGTACTACCAGATACGCAGTATTTT.

This clonotype was counted many times. In DNA, the CDR3 is TGTGCCAGCTCACCAAAGATCGGGACTAGCGGATTCAACACCGGGGAGCTGTTTTTT. Residues: CASSPKIGTSGFNTGELFF. The rearrangement joins TRBV18 to TRBJ2-2, with TRBD2 identical over 11 bases. Germline V gives CDR1 KGHSH, CDR2 LQKENI. The CDR3 loop spans 19 amino acids. V lost 2 bases and J lost 2; bases outside the gene matches: 10. Together with reference TRBV18 and TRBJ2-2, the CDR3 gives the full variable domain: NAGVMQNPRHLVRRRGQEARLRCSPMKGHSHVYWYRQLPEEGLKFMVYLQKENIIDESGMPKERFSAEFPKEGPSILRIQQVVRGDSAAYFCASSPKIGTSGFNTGELFFGEGSRLTVL.

This clonotype has a handful of counts. The J gene is TRBJ2-7, the V gene TRBV19; D is perhaps TRBD2 (5 bases). This CDR3 region has 13 residues. Germline V gives CDR1 LNHDA, CDR2 SQIVND (reference sequence). The V and J ends lost 3 bases and 4 bases respectively, with 10 bases between them. The CDR3 DNA is TGTGCCAGTAGTATTCGGACTGGATACGAGCAGTACTTC. Amino acid sequence: CASSIRTGYEQYF.

Only a few counts were recorded for this clonotype. The rearrangement joins TRBV29-1 to TRBJ1-3; D is perhaps TRBD1 (6 bases). The CDR3 covers 14 residues. The germline CDR1 and CDR2 sequences are SQVTM and ANQGSEA. V lost 6 bases and J lost 4, with 16 bases in between. This chain's CDR3 is CSVIGGTLGNTIYF. CDR3 coding DNA: TGCAGCGTAATCGGCGGGACACTGGGAAACACCATATATTTT.

Many counts were recorded for this clonotype. The chain uses TRBV20-1 and TRBJ2-2; D gene ambiguous. Germline V lookup: CDR1 DFQATT, CDR2 SNEGSKA (reference sequence). Trimming cost V 3 bases and J 4 bases, with 9 bases left between them. This CDR3 has 13 amino acids. For the CDR3, the DNA is TGCAGTGCTAGTATTAGCATCACCGGGGAGCTGTTTTTT. Encoded protein: CSASISITGELFF.

A note on this clonotype: A read error may explain this, as a much larger clone is one base away. The chain has TRBV4-1 and TRBJ2-7; perhaps TRBD2 as D (6 bases). This CDR3 region has 15 residues. Germline V gene lookup returns CDR1 MGHRA and CDR2 YSYEKL. V was cut by 1 base and J by 7 bases, with 17 bases left in between. DNA of the CDR3: TGCGCCAGCAGCCAAGGCGTGGGACTGCTGGTGGAGCAGTACTTC. This codes for CASSQGVGLLVEQYF.

This clonotype was observed many times. V gene TRBV12-3 or TRBV12-4 combines with J gene TRBJ1-3; D call uncertain. The CDR3 has 10 amino acids. The ends were cut back, 6 bases at V and 7 bases at J, with 4 bases in the middle. CDR3 sequence: CASSRNTIYF. CDR3 sequence (DNA): TGTGCCAGCAGCCGGAACACCATATATTTT.

This clonotype has a handful of counts. V is TRBV13 and J is TRBJ2-3; D is unresolved. V shed 5 bases and J shed 4 bases, with 7 bases lying between them. The CDR3 contains 12 residues. CDR1 and CDR2 from the germline V gene are PRHDT and FYEKMQ (reference sequence). CDR3 in amino acids: CASSPISDTQYF. CDR3 coding DNA: TGTGCCAGCAGCCCTATTTCAGATACGCAGTATTTT. Together with reference TRBV13 and TRBJ2-3, the CDR3 gives the full variable domain: AAGVIQSPRHLIKEKRETATLKCYPIPRHDTVYWYQQGPGQDPQFLISFYEKMQSDKGSIPDRFSAQQFSDYHSELNMSSLELGDSALYFCASSPISDTQYFGPGTRLTVL.

The sample holds many counts of this clonotype. The chain recombines TRBV2 with TRBJ1-6, with TRBD1 matching over 9 bases. The CDR3 spans 14 residues. After removal of 2 bases from V and 9 bases from J, the junction contained 2 bases not matched to a gene. Germline CDR1 and CDR2: SNHLY and FYNNEI. Here the CDR3 DNA reads TGTGCCAGCAGTGAATGGGGACAGGGTTCACCCCTCCACTTT. This codes for CASSEWGQGSPLHF.

Comment on this clonotype: A read error is possible here, since a much larger clone lies one base away. This rearrangement joins TRBV5-1 to TRBJ2-7; perhaps TRBD2 as D (6 bases). This CDR3 has 16 amino acids. The germline CDR1 and CDR2 sequences are SGHRS and YFSETQ. The CDR3 nucleotides are TGCGCCAGCAGCTTGGAGGGAGCGGGTTCCTCCTACGAGCAGTGCTTC. Its protein product is CASSLEGAGSSYEQCF.

V and J are TRBV27 and TRBJ2-7, with 10 nucleotides matching TRBD1. The CDR3 has 15 residues. CDR1 is MNHEY and CDR2 is SMNVEV in the germline V gene (reference sequence). The V gene end was trimmed by 6 bases and the J gene end by 0 bases; junction bases not matched to a gene: 5. The CDR3 loop reads CASRSGQGVSYEQYF. CDR3 nucleotide sequence: TGTGCCAGCAGATCCGGACAGGGGGTCTCCTACGAGCAGTACTTC.

The chain combines TRBV3-1 with TRBJ1-6; D gene ambiguous. The CDR3 extends over 13 amino acids. Germline V lookup: CDR1 LGHDT, CDR2 YNNKEL (reference sequence). V was pared by 6 bases and J by 7 bases, with 10 bases between. The CDR3 coding sequence is TGTGCCAGCAGTCAATTTTTCAATTCACCCCTCCACTTT. Amino acid sequence: CASSQFFNSPLHF.